The 9 T cell receptor beta chains below come from one sample, sequenced in a study of blood T cell repertoires in COVID-19. The table came from immunoSEQ multiplex PCR; TCRdb's copy has only in-frame clones and leaves some out. The sample carries approximately 400,000 clones, approximately 88% recorded once. Source material: peripheral blood. These receptors were taken from a man between 40 and 49 years old with acute or convalescent COVID-19.

The chain recombines TRBV21-1 with TRBJ2-1; the table gives TRBD1 as D, unverified against the DNA. TRBV21-1 is a pseudogene. The CDR3 is 17 residues long. The CDR3 nucleotides read TGTGCCAGCAGCAACTGTAAGAGGACAGGACGGACAAATGAGCAGTTCTTC. It yields the protein CASSNCKRTGRTNEQFF.

V usage is TRBV7-2 and J usage is TRBJ1-2; 11 positions match TRBD1. CDR1 and CDR2 from the germline V gene are SGHTA and FQGNSA. J gave up 7 bases and V 1 base, and 5 bases lay outside the gene matches. This CDR3 spans 15 amino acids. CDR3 DNA: TGTGCCAGCAGCTTAGGGACAGGGGGCCGGGTTGGCTACACCTTC. Its protein product is CASSLGTGGRVGYTF.

The chain combines TRBV9 with TRBJ1-4, with a possible D match to TRBD1 (6 bases). Germline-derived CDR1 and CDR2 are SGDLS and YYNGEE. Deletions cut 0 bases from V and 7 bases from J, with 19 bases between. The CDR3 consists of 17 residues. The CDR3 reads CASSVERGFEGGEKLFF. DNA of the CDR3: TGTGCCAGCAGCGTAGAGAGAGGATTTGAAGGGGGTGAAAAACTGTTTTTT.

This chain links TRBV5-4 with TRBJ1-1; the D gene is possibly TRBD1 (5 bases). The CDR3 runs to 13 residues. The V end was cut by 4 bases, the J end by 8 bases, with 15 bases between. In germline, CDR1 is SGHNT, CDR2 YYREEE (reference sequence). The CDR3 DNA follows: TGTGCCAGCAGCATCCGGGAGGGGTCCGAAGCTTTCTTT. Its translation: CASSIREGSEAFF.

The chain employs TRBV7-9 and TRBJ2-3; a possible D gene is TRBD2 (7 bases). V lost 7 bases and J 5 bases, leaving 19 bases between the germline ends. Germline V gene lookup returns CDR1 SEHNR and CDR2 FQNEAQ (reference sequence). The CDR3 consists of 15 residues. CDR3: CASTMGASSGDTQYF. In DNA form, the CDR3 reads TGTGCCAGCACCATGGGGGCGTCTAGCGGAGATACGCAGTATTTT.

The chain links TRBV5-6 to TRBJ2-5; D is ambiguous. The germline CDR1 and CDR2 sequences are SGHDT and YYEEEE. The V end lost 1 base, the J end lost 2 bases, and 9 bases lay between the germline ends. This CDR3 is built from 14 residues. CDR3 bases: TGTGCCAGCAGCTTGCTCAGCGAACAAGAGACCCAGTACTTC. It encodes CASSLLSEQETQYF.

The chain couples TRBV6-1 to TRBJ1-5; D remains unclear. Germline V gene lookup returns CDR1 MNHNS and CDR2 SASEGT. This CDR3 contains 16 residues. V was clipped by 0 bases and J by 7 bases, with 16 bases between them. The CDR3 sequence is CASSEAPSLNRQPQHF. The CDR3 region has the DNA TGTGCCAGCAGTGAAGCACCTTCACTTAATAGACAGCCCCAGCATTTT.

This clone was seen a few times. This chain joins TRBV2 and TRBJ2-2, with TRBD1 matching over 7 bases. This CDR3 spans 14 amino acids. The V gene end was trimmed by 4 bases and the J gene end by 3 bases; junction bases not matched to a gene: 2. CDR1 and CDR2 from the germline V gene are SNHLY and FYNNEI. The CDR3 is CASSADRDTGELFF. CDR3 nucleotide sequence: TGTGCCAGCAGTGCTGACAGGGACACCGGGGAGCTGTTTTTT.

The chain recombines TRBV7-8 with TRBJ1-1; D gene uncertain. Germline V lookup: CDR1 SGHVS, CDR2 FQNEAQ. The CDR3 is 14 residues long. Deletions cut 3 bases from V and 1 base from J, with 9 bases between. The CDR3 DNA follows: TGTGCCAGCAGCTTGAGCCTCGGGAACACTGAAGCTTTCTTT. Encoded protein: CASSLSLGNTEAFF.